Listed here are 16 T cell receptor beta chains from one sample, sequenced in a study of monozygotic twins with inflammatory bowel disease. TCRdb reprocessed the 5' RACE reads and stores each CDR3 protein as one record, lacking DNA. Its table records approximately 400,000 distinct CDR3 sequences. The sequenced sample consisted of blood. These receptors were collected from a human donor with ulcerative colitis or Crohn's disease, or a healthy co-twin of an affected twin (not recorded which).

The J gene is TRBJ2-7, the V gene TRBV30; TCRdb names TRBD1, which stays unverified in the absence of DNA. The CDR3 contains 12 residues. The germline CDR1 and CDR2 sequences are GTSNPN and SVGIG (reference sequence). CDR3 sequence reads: CALVPGGYEQYF.

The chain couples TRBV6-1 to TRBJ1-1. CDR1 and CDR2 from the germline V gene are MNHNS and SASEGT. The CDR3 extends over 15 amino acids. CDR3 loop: CASGAGRALKTEAFF.

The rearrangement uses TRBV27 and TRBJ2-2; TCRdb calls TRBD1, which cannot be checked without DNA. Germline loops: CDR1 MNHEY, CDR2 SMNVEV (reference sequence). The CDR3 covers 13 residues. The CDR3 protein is CASSSTGPGELFF.

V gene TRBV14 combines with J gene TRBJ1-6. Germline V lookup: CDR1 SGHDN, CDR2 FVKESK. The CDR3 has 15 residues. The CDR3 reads CASSQAGFGNSPLHF.

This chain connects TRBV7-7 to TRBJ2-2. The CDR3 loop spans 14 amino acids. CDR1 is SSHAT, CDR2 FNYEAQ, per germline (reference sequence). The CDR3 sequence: CASSLEVHTGELFF.

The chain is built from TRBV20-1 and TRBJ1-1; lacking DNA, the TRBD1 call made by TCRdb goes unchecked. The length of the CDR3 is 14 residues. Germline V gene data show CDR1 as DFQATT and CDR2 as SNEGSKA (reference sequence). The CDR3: CSAPRQGASGEAFF.

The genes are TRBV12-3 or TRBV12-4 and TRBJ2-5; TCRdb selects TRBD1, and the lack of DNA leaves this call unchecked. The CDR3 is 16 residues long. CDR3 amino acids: CASSLRGAVFRETQYF.

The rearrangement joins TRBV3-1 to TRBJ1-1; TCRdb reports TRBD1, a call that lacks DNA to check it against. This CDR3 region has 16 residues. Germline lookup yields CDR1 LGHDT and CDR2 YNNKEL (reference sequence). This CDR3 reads CASSQVLRSPNTEAFF. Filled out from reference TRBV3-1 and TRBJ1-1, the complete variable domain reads DTAVSQTPKYLVTQMGNDKSIKCEQNLGHDTMYWYKQDSKKFLKIMFSYNNKELIINETVPNRFSPKSPDKAHLNLHINSLELGDSAVYFCASSQVLRSPNTEAFFGQGTRLTVV.

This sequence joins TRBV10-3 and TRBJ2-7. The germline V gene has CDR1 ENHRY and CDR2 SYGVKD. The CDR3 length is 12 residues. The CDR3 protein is CAISADSYEQYF.

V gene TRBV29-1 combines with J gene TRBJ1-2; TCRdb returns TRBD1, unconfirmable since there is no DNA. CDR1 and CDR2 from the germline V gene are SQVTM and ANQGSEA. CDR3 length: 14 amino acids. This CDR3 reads CSVERDSNNYGYTF.

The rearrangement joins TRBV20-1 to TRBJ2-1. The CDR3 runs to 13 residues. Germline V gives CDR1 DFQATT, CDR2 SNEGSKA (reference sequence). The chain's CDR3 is CSASGLYHNEQFF.

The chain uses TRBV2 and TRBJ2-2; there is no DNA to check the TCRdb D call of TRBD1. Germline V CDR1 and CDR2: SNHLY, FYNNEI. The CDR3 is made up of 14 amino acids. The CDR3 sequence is CASSWTSNTGELFF. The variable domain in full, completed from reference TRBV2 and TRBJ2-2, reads EPEVTQTPSHQVTQMGQEVILRCVPISNHLYFYWYRQILGQKVEFLVSFYNNEISEKSEIFDDQFSVERPDGSNFTLKIRSTKLEDSAMYFCASSWTSNTGELFFGEGSRLTVL.

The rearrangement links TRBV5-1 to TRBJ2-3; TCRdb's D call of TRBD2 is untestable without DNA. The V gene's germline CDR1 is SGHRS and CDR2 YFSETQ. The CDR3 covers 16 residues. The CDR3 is CASSPLAGLSTDTQYF.

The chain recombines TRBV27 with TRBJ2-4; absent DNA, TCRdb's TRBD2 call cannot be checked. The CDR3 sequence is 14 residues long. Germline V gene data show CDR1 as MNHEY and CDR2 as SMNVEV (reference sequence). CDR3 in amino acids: CASSYDLGGSVQYF.

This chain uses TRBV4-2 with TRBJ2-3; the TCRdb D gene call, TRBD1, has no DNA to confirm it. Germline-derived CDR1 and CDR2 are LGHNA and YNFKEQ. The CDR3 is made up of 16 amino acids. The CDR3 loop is CASSQVDIGATDTQYF.

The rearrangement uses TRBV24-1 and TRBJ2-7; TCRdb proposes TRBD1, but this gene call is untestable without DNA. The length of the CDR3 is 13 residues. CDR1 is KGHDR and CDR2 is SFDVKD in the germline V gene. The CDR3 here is CATSDGQSYEQYF.